Below, 7 T cell receptor beta chains from the same sample are listed, as sequenced in a study of CD4 T cells in relation to SARS-CoV-2 and coronaviruses. Only in-frame clones appear in the TCRdb table, and some are missing; sequencing was by immunoSEQ multiplex PCR. The table records about 29,000 clones, 60% to 85% of them present only once. What these receptors recognize is not known. CD4+ T cells from unexposed donors were obtained before the COVID-19 pandemic (2011-2018). After ten to eleven days of culture, CD4+ T cells were isolated. Sample: CD4+ T cells from PBMCs, cultured in vitro. These receptors were collected from a human donor in good health.

This chain connects TRBV12-3 or TRBV12-4 to TRBJ2-5; D not resolved. Trimming left V 2 bases short and J 1 base short, with 5 bases between. The CDR3 consists of 13 residues. The CDR3 DNA reads TGTGCCAGCAGTTTACACTTCCAAGAGACCCAGTACTTC. Translating gives CASSLHFQETQYF.

The chain has TRBV23-1 and TRBJ1-1, with TRBD1 as a possible D gene (5 bases). TRBV23-1 is filed as an ORF, its function uncertain. The V end lost 4 bases, the J end lost 1 base, and 25 bases lay between the germline ends. This CDR3 is 19 amino acids long. The CDR3 loop is CASSPYRFGVLQGNTEAFF. CDR3 nucleotide sequence: TGCGCCAGCAGTCCCTATAGGTTTGGGGTCCTCCAGGGGAACACTGAAGCTTTCTTT.

The chain joins TRBV2 to TRBJ2-5; weak D call: TRBD2 (5 bases). The germline V gene has CDR1 SNHLY and CDR2 FYNNEI. The CDR3 is 15 residues long. V was clipped by 8 bases and J by 3 bases, with 19 bases between them. The CDR3 sequence: CASSGDSSGEETQYF. CDR3 DNA sequence: TGTGCCAGCTCGGGCGACTCCAGCGGAGAAGAGACCCAGTACTTC.

The rearrangement links TRBV9 to TRBJ1-2, with D hard to call. The CDR3 sequence is 14 residues long. Germline assignment: CDR1 SGDLS and CDR2 YYNGEE. Trimming left V 4 bases short and J 8 bases short, with 18 bases between. CDR3 in amino acids: CASSPQARSGGYTF. CDR3 sequence (DNA): TGTGCCAGCAGCCCCCAGGCGCGATCGGGAGGCTACACCTTC.

The chain joins TRBV11-2 to TRBJ1-4, with D tentatively TRBD1 (5 bases). Trimming removed 2 bases from V and 7 bases from J, with 11 bases in between. CDR1 and CDR2 from the germline V gene are SGHAT and FQNNGV. The CDR3 extends over 14 amino acids. CDR3 DNA sequence: TGTGCCAGCAGCTTAAACAGGATTAGTGAAAAACTGTTTTTT. It codes for CASSLNRISEKLFF.

V gene TRBV6-5 combines with J gene TRBJ1-1; TRBD1 might be the D (6 bases). V lost 4 bases to trimming and J lost 1 base, with 10 bases between them. The CDR3 runs 14 residues. Per the germline V gene, CDR1 is MNHEY and CDR2 is SVGAGI. CDR3 DNA sequence: TGTGCCAGCAGTTTCCTCAGGGGGAACACTGAAGCTTTCTTT. Amino acids: CASSFLRGNTEAFF.

This clone turned up a few times. This rearrangement joins TRBV7-9 to TRBJ2-2; TRBD1 might be the D (5 bases). Per the germline V gene, CDR1 is SEHNR and CDR2 is FQNEAQ (reference sequence). Trimming left V 3 bases short and J 4 bases short, with 9 bases between. CDR3 size: 14 residues. The CDR3 DNA is TGTGCCAGCAGCTTGGGGCCCTCCACCGGGGAGCTGTTTTTT. Protein: CASSLGPSTGELFF.